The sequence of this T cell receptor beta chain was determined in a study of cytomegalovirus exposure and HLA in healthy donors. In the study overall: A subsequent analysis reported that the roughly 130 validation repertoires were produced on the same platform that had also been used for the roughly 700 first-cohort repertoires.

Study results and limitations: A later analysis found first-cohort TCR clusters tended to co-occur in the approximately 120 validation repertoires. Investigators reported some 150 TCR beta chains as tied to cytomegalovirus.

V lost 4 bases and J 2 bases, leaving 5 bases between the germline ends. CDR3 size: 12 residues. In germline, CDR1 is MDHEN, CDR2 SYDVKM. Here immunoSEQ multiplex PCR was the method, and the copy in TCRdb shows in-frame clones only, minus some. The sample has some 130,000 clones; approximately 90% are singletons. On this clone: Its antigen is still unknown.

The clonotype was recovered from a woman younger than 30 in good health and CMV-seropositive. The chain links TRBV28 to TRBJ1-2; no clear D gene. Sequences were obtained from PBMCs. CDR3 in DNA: TGTGCCAGCAGTTGGGCGAACTATGGCTACACCTTC. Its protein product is CASSWANYGYTF.